This TCR beta chain was found in a study of shared clonotypes between healthy human individuals. The method was immunoSEQ multiplex PCR; TCRdb's version includes in-frame clones alone and lacks a portion of them. The sample comprises roughly 660,000 clones, roughly 91% of which are singletons, and roughly 36% rests with the top ten. Germline values: CDR1 SGDLS, CDR2 YYNGEE. V was shortened by 3 bases and J by 1 base, with 13 bases between the two germline ends. CDR3 length equals 15 residues. The sample consisted of memory CD8+ T cells from PBMCs. The subset denotes: CD45RO+ cells pooled with CCR7-negative TemRA cells. The origin of this receptor is a man between 18 and 29 years old in good health. Some clones in this sample may be carry-over from other donors' samples. V and J are TRBV9 and TRBJ1-1; possibly TRBD1 for D (6 bases). CDR3: CASSANRVGNTEAFF. CDR3 coding DNA: TGTGCCAGCAGCGCCAACAGGGTAGGGAACACTGAAGCTTTCTTT.